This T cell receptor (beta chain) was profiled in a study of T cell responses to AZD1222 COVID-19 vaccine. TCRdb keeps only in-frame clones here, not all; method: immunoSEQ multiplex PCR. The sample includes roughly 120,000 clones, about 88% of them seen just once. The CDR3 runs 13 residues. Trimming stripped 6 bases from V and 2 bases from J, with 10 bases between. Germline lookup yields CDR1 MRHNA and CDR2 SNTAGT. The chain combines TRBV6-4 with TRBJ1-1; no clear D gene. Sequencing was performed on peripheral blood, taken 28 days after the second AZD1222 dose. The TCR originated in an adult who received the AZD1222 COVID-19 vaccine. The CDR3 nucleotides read TGTGCCAGCAGCTTCCAGGAAAACACTGAAGCTTTCTTT. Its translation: CASSFQENTEAFF.